One sample yielded the 32 T cell receptor beta chains listed below, sequenced in a study of CD8 T cells in Susac syndrome. Random hexamers were used to reverse transcribe the RNA input (about 0.5 to 1 ug). From the immunoSEQ multiplex PCR reads, TCRdb called clonotypes with MiXCR, one entry per CDR3 protein. The sample lists some 200,000 distinct CDR3 sequences, around 96% occurring once. The specimen sequenced was CD4+ T cells from PBMCs. The receptors were sampled from a human donor with multiple sclerosis.

The chain carries TRBV20-1 and TRBJ2-5, with D unresolved. Trimming left V 6 bases short and J 1 base short, with 15 bases between. CDR3 length: 14 amino acids. The germline V gene has CDR1 DFQATT and CDR2 SNEGSKA (reference sequence). Here the CDR3 DNA reads TGCAGTGCACCCGTTCCTTTGGTCCAAGAGACCCAGTACTTC. The encoded protein is CSAPVPLVQETQYF.

CDR3 in DNA: TGCGCCAGCAGCGGCATCGTACCCCGCGGGAATGAGCAGTTCTTC. Translated, it gives CASSGIVPRGNEQFF. The chain carries TRBV5-1 and TRBJ2-1; possible D gene TRBD2, 5 bases. CDR3 size: 15 residues. Per the germline V gene, CDR1 is SGHRS and CDR2 is YFSETQ. Deletions cut 4 bases from V and 7 bases from J, with 18 bases between.

CDR3 coding DNA: TGCGCCAGCAGCTTGGGCGCGGGACGTCAGACAGATACGCAGTATTTT. Amino acids: CASSLGAGRQTDTQYF. V is TRBV5-1 and J is TRBJ2-3; perhaps TRBD2 as D (6 bases). Germline loops: CDR1 SGHRS, CDR2 YFSETQ. This CDR3 is built from 16 residues. V was pared by 0 bases and J by 3 bases, with 14 bases between.

The chain uses TRBV5-4 and TRBJ2-3; D possibly corresponds to TRBD2 (5 bases). The CDR3 totals 15 residues. CDR1 and CDR2 (germline): SGHNT, YYREEE (reference sequence). V was pared by 0 bases and J by 2 bases, with 10 bases between. The DNA for the CDR3 is TGTGCCAGCAGCTTGGTCCCCGACTACACAGATACGCAGTATTTT. It specifies CASSLVPDYTDTQYF.

In DNA, the CDR3 is TGTGCCAGCAGCCGGACAGGTCACGAGCAGTACTTC. Translated: CASSRTGHEQYF. V gene TRBV3-1 combines with J gene TRBJ2-7; 7 nucleotides line up with TRBD1. V shed 4 bases, J shed 5 bases, and the junction held 2 bases outside the gene matches. Germline-derived CDR1 and CDR2 are LGHDT and YNNKEL (reference sequence). The CDR3 totals 12 residues.

The chain joins TRBV12-3 or TRBV12-4 to TRBJ2-2; 7 nucleotides agree with TRBD1. The trim removed 5 bases at V and 4 bases at J, leaving 7 bases unmatched. There are 15 residues in the CDR3. The CDR3 reads CASSLTDRTTGELFF. CDR3 sequence (DNA): TGTGCCAGCAGTCTGACGGACAGGACCACCGGGGAGCTGTTTTTT.

The chain recombines TRBV7-2 with TRBJ2-3; D unclear. This CDR3 contains 14 residues. Germline V CDR1 and CDR2: SGHTA, FQGNSA. V lost 2 bases and J lost 0, with 6 bases in between. In nucleotides, the CDR3 is TGTGCCAGCAGCTTACAACCAAGCACAGATACGCAGTATTTT. Its protein product is CASSLQPSTDTQYF.

This chain uses TRBV5-1 with TRBJ2-5; D is unresolved. Trimming pared 4 bases from V and 2 bases from J, leaving 12 bases between. The CDR3 loop spans 14 amino acids. Germline V gene data show CDR1 as SGHRS and CDR2 as YFSETQ. CDR3 region: CASSPRTCQETQYF. DNA for the CDR3: TGCGCCAGCAGCCCCCGGACCTGTCAAGAGACCCAGTACTTC.

This rearrangement joins TRBV6-6 to TRBJ2-7, with 7 positions matching TRBD1. The germline gives CDR1 MNHNY, CDR2 SVGAGI (reference sequence). CDR3 size: 14 residues. The J segment lost 5 bases and the V segment lost 7 bases, leaving 11 bases of the junction unmatched. CDR3 in amino acids: CASTLGTAVNEQYF. The DNA for the CDR3 is TGTGCCAGCACTCTAGGGACAGCTGTTAACGAGCAGTACTTC.

The chain employs TRBV29-1 and TRBJ1-3; D is unresolved. This CDR3 region has 11 residues. The germline V gene encodes CDR1 SQVTM and CDR2 ANQGSEA. The V end was cut by 7 bases, the J end by 4 bases, with 8 bases between. CDR3 in amino acids: CSGMSGNTIYF. CDR3 DNA sequence: TGCAGCGGGATGTCGGGAAACACCATATATTTT.

This chain uses TRBV7-9 with TRBJ1-2, with D tentatively TRBD1 (6 bases). Trimming shortened V by 5 bases and J by 10 bases, and 14 bases separated the two germline ends. Germline V lookup: CDR1 SEHNR, CDR2 FQNEAQ (reference sequence). The CDR3 length is 12 residues. The CDR3: CASSPKQGVYTF. The CDR3 DNA sequence: TGTGCCAGCAGCCCCAAACAGGGTGTCTACACCTTC. The full variable domain, in which reference TRBV7-9 and TRBJ1-2 provide the parts outside the CDR3, is DTGVSQNPRHKITKRGQNVTFRCDPISEHNRLYWYRQTLGQGPEFLTYFQNEAQLEKSRLLSDRFSAERPKGSFSTLEIQRTEQGDSAMYLCASSPKQGVYTFGSGTRLTVV.

The rearrangement links TRBV30 to TRBJ2-5; a weak D match, TRBD2 (5 bases). Trimming cost V 3 bases and J 5 bases, with 13 bases left between them. Germline V lookup: CDR1 GTSNPN, CDR2 SVGIG (reference sequence). The CDR3 has 13 amino acids. The CDR3 sequence is CAWSPPGMETQYF. The CDR3 DNA follows: TGTGCCTGGAGCCCCCCGGGAATGGAGACCCAGTACTTC.

The chain combines TRBV12-3 or TRBV12-4 with TRBJ2-1; 8 bases match TRBD1. The CDR3 is made up of 12 amino acids. J gave up 12 bases and V 4 bases, and 5 bases lay outside the gene matches. CDR3 sequence (DNA): TGTGCCAGCAGTTACAGGGGGTTAACGCAGTTCTTC. As protein: CASSYRGLTQFF.

This chain uses TRBV5-1 with TRBJ2-1; the match to TRBD1 covers 9 bases. The CDR3 length is 16 residues. The V gene end was trimmed by 1 base and the J gene end by 7 bases; junction bases not matched to a gene: 9. The germline gives CDR1 SGHRS, CDR2 YFSETQ. In DNA form, the CDR3 reads TGCGCCAGCAGCTTGACCGGGACAGGGATTAGGAATGAGCAGTTCTTC. Translation: CASSLTGTGIRNEQFF.

The V and J genes are TRBV6-2 or TRBV6-3 and TRBJ2-5, with D maybe TRBD2 (5 bases). CDR3 size: 15 residues. Per germline, CDR1 MNHEY and CDR2 SVGEGT. V gave up 6 bases and J gave up 0 bases, with 14 bases separating them. The CDR3 region is CASSETRTYQETQYF. The CDR3 nucleotides are TGTGCCAGCAGCGAGACCCGGACTTACCAAGAGACCCAGTACTTC.

The V call is TRBV20-1, the J call TRBJ2-5, with 13 bases identical to TRBD2. The CDR3 consists of 15 residues. V was pared by 6 bases and J by 2 bases, with 6 bases of the junction left unmatched. The V gene's germline CDR1 is DFQATT and CDR2 SNEGSKA (reference sequence). The CDR3 DNA sequence: TGCAGTGCAAAACCGGGACTAGCGGGACAAGAGACCCAGTACTTC. Its translation is CSAKPGLAGQETQYF.

V gene TRBV30 combines with J gene TRBJ2-5; D is perhaps TRBD1 or TRBD2 (5 bases each). The CDR3 runs to 11 residues. The germline V gene has CDR1 GTSNPN and CDR2 SVGIG (reference sequence). The CDR3 coding sequence is TGTGCTCTAGCATGGGGACGGACCCAGTACTTC. Translation gives CALAWGRTQYF.

This chain joins TRBV20-1 and TRBJ1-4, with 10 nucleotides matching TRBD1. After removal of 2 bases from V and 7 bases from J, the junction contained 4 bases not matched to a gene. Germline assignment: CDR1 DFQATT and CDR2 SNEGSKA (reference sequence). This CDR3 contains 14 residues. In DNA form, the CDR3 reads TGCAGTGCTAGAACCGGGACAGGGGCTGAAAAACTGTTTTTT. Its protein product is CSARTGTGAEKLFF.

In DNA, the CDR3 is TGTGCCAGCAGCCAAACAGGATCAACTAATGAAAAACTGTTTTTT. Translating gives CASSQTGSTNEKLFF. This sequence joins TRBV14 and TRBJ1-4; D perhaps matches TRBD1 (5 bases). Germline V gene lookup returns CDR1 SGHDN and CDR2 FVKESK. This CDR3 region has 15 residues. The V end was cut by 2 bases, the J end by 0 bases, with 7 bases between.

V gene TRBV3-1 combines with J gene TRBJ2-1, with D perhaps TRBD2 (6 bases). From germline, CDR1 is LGHDT and CDR2 YNNKEL (reference sequence). V lost 5 bases and J lost 10, with 18 bases in between. The CDR3 covers 14 residues. Written as DNA, the CDR3 is TGTGCCAGCAGCGAACTAGCCGCCTCGGGGGAGCAGTTCTTC. It codes for CASSELAASGEQFF.

The chain recombines TRBV5-1 with TRBJ2-7, with 13 bases that match TRBD2. The CDR3 has 16 amino acids. Germline CDR1 and CDR2: SGHRS and YFSETQ. With 7 bases clipped from V and 2 bases from J, the junction kept 9 bases outside the gene matches. The CDR3 is CASPTALAGGPYEQYF. The CDR3 coding sequence is TGCGCCAGCCCCACGGCACTAGCGGGAGGGCCCTACGAGCAGTACTTC.

The chain carries TRBV5-1 and TRBJ1-2; TRBD1 might be the D (5 bases). V was pared by 0 bases and J by 8 bases, with 11 bases between. Germline CDR1 reads SGHRS; CDR2 reads YFSETQ. This CDR3 region has 13 residues. The CDR3 DNA follows: TGCGCCAGCAGCTTGGTAGCAGCAGGGGGCTACACCTTC. Protein product: CASSLVAAGGYTF.

The chain joins TRBV5-6 to TRBJ2-5; TRBD1 matches 9 bases. The CDR3 length is 16 residues. Germline V gene lookup returns CDR1 SGHDT and CDR2 YYEEEE. With 3 bases clipped from V and 1 base from J, the junction kept 7 bases outside the gene matches. Here the CDR3 reads CASSYPDRGSQETQYF. In nucleotides, the CDR3 is TGTGCCAGCAGCTACCCGGACAGGGGTTCCCAAGAGACCCAGTACTTC.

This clonotype came up once. J is TRBJ1-1 and V is TRBV2; D uncertain. Germline values: CDR1 SNHLY, CDR2 FYNNEI. The CDR3 is 14 amino acids. The germline V and J ends were trimmed by 8 bases and 2 bases, with 15 bases remaining between them. The CDR3 here is CASPFQVDNTEAFF. The CDR3, as DNA: TGTGCCAGCCCCTTTCAGGTCGATAACACTGAAGCTTTCTTT. The full variable domain, rest sourced from reference TRBV2 and TRBJ1-1, is EPEVTQTPSHQVTQMGQEVILRCVPISNHLYFYWYRQILGQKVEFLVSFYNNEISEKSEIFDDQFSVERPDGSNFTLKIRSTKLEDSAMYFCASPFQVDNTEAFFGQGTRLTVV.

This sequence joins TRBV3-1 and TRBJ2-3, with a possible D match to TRBD1 (6 bases). The V gene lost 0 bases and the J gene lost 4 bases, with 8 bases spanning the gap. This CDR3 spans 14 amino acids. Per germline, CDR1 LGHDT and CDR2 YNNKEL (reference sequence). The chain's CDR3 is CASSQDRGPDTQYF. CDR3 sequence (DNA): TGTGCCAGCAGCCAAGACAGGGGCCCAGATACGCAGTATTTT.

The J gene is TRBJ1-2, the V gene TRBV18, with 10 positions matching TRBD1. Germline V gene data show CDR1 as KGHSH and CDR2 as LQKENI. The CDR3 is 15 residues long. V was pared by 6 bases and J by 4 bases, with 8 bases of the junction left unmatched. CDR3 sequence: CASSLDRGIGYGYTF. The CDR3 DNA sequence: TGTGCCAGCTCGCTGGACAGGGGGATCGGCTATGGCTACACCTTC.

The chain employs TRBV9 and TRBJ2-7; tentative D call: TRBD1 (5 bases). Germline values: CDR1 SGDLS, CDR2 YYNGEE. The CDR3 covers 14 residues. The germline V and J ends were trimmed by 0 bases and 2 bases, with 9 bases remaining between them. In DNA form, the CDR3 reads TGTGCCAGCAGCGTAGAACAGGCGACCTACGAGCAGTACTTC. It encodes CASSVEQATYEQYF.

The chain links TRBV29-1 to TRBJ2-5; maybe TRBD1 (6 bases). The germline V and J ends were trimmed by 6 bases and 5 bases, with 13 bases remaining between them. Germline-derived CDR1 and CDR2 are SQVTM and ANQGSEA. The CDR3 length is 12 residues. CDR3 in DNA: TGCAGCGTGAGCAGGGGTCGGGAGACCCAGTACTTC. It codes for CSVSRGRETQYF. Variable domain in full (rest from reference TRBV29-1 and TRBJ2-5): SAVISQKPSRDICQRGTSLTIQCQVDSQVTMMFWYRQQPGQSLTLIATANQGSEATYESGFVIDKFPISRPNLTFSTLTVSNMSPEDSSIYLCSVSRGRETQYFGPGTRLLVL.

The chain carries TRBV27 and TRBJ2-7; D ambiguous. The ends were cut back, 8 bases at V and 0 bases at J, with 8 bases in the middle. This CDR3 is built from 12 residues. The germline gives CDR1 MNHEY, CDR2 SMNVEV (reference sequence). CDR3 sequence reads: CASARSSYEQYF. CDR3 bases: TGTGCCAGCGCCAGAAGCTCCTACGAGCAGTACTTC.

The gene calls are TRBV28 and TRBJ1-5; D is unresolved. Germline assignment: CDR1 MDHEN and CDR2 SYDVKM. V was pared by 4 bases and J by 3 bases, with 16 bases between. The CDR3 is 16 amino acids. CDR3: CASSSLKIVYNQPQHF. The CDR3 nucleotides are TGTGCCAGCAGTTCCCTTAAGATAGTTTACAATCAGCCCCAGCATTTT. The whole variable domain, remainder taken from reference TRBV28 and TRBJ1-5, is DVKVTQSSRYLVKRTGEKVFLECVQDMDHENMFWYRQDPGLGLRLIYFSYDVKMKEKGDIPEGYSVSREKKERFSLILESASTNQTSMYLCASSSLKIVYNQPQHFGDGTRLSIL.

The rearrangement links TRBV9 to TRBJ2-3; D assignment may be TRBD1 or TRBD2 (5 bases each). CDR1 and CDR2 (germline): SGDLS, YYNGEE. Deletions cut 0 bases from V and 4 bases from J, with 6 bases between. The CDR3 runs 13 residues. This CDR3 reads CASSVAGPDTQYF. CDR3 DNA: TGTGCCAGCAGCGTAGCGGGGCCAGATACGCAGTATTTT.

The gene calls are TRBV20-1 and TRBJ1-5, with 7 positions matching TRBD1. Germline-derived CDR1 and CDR2 are DFQATT and SNEGSKA (reference sequence). This CDR3 comprises 12 residues. The J segment lost 6 bases and the V segment lost 3 bases, leaving 2 bases of the junction unmatched. CDR3 sequence reads: CSASRQGQPQHF. CDR3 DNA: TGCAGTGCTAGCAGACAGGGTCAGCCCCAGCATTTT.